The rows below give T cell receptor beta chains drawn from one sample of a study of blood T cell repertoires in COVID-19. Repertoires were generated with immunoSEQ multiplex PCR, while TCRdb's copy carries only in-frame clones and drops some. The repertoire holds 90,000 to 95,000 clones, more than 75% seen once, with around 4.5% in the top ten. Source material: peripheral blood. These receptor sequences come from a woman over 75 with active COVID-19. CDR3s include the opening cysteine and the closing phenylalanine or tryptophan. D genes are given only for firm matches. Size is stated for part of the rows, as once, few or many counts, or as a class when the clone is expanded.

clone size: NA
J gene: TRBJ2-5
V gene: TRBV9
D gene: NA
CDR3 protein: CASSITLRGETQYF
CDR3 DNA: TGTGCCAGCAGCATTACCCTCCGGGGAGAGACCCAGTACTTC

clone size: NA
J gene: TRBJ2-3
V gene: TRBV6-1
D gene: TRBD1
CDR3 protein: CASRNRDRGSDTQYF
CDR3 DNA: TGTGCCAGCAGGAACCGGGACAGGGGTTCAGATACGCAGTATTTT

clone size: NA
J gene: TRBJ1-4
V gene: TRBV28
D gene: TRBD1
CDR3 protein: CASSSGGSNEKLFF
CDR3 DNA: TGTGCCAGCAGTTCAGGGGGTTCTAATGAAAAACTGTTTTTT

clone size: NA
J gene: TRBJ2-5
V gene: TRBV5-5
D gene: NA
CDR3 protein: CASSSTTLDRRQETQYF
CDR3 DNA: TGTGCCAGCAGCTCTACTACTCTGGACAGACGACAAGAGACCCAGTACTTC

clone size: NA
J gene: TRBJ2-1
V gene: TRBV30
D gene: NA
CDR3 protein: CAFSSYNEQFF
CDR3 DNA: TGTGCCTTTAGCTCCTACAATGAGCAGTTCTTC

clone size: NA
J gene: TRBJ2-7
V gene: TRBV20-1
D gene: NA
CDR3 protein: CSAPSSYEQYF
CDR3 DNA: TGCAGTGCCCCTAGCAGCTACGAGCAGTACTTC

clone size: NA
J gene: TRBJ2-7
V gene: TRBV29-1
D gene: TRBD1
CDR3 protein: CSVEWVQGASYEQYF
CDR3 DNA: TGCAGCGTTGAGTGGGTACAGGGGGCCTCCTACGAGCAGTACTTC

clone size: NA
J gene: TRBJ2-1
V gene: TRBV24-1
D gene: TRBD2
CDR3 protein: CATSDLSGRNYNEQFF
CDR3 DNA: TGTGCCACCAGTGATCTTAGCGGGAGGAACTACAATGAGCAGTTCTTC

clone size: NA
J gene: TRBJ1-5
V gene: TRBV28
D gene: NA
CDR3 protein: CASSEQGGNQPQHF
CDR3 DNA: TGTGCCAGCAGTGAACAGGGTGGCAATCAGCCCCAGCATTTT

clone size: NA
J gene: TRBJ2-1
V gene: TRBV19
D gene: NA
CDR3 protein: CASVKGAAGHNEQFF
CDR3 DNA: TGTGCCAGTGTGAAGGGCGCAGCGGGTCACAATGAGCAGTTCTTC

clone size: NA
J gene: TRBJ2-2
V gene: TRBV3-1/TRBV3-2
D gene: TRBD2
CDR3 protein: CASSAPQGATSGRWRGAGELFF
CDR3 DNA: TGTGCCAGCAGTGCCCCACAGGGGGCGACTAGCGGGAGATGGCGAGGCGCCGGGGAGCTGTTTTTT

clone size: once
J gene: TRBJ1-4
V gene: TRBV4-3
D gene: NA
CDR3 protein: CASSQGGGLLEKLFF
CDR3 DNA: TGCGCCAGCAGCCAAGGGGGGGGGCTTCTTGAAAAACTGTTTTTT

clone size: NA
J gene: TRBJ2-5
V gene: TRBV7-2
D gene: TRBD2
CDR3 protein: CASSLELAGVQETQYF
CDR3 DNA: TGTGCCAGCAGCTTAGAACTAGCGGGAGTCCAAGAGACCCAGTACTTC

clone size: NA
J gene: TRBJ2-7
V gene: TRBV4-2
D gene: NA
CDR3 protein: CASSQAGNSYEQYF
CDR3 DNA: TGTGCCAGCAGCCAAGCGGGAAACTCCTACGAGCAGTACTTC

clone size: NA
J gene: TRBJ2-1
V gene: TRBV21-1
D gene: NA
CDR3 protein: CASSKARREGHNEQFF
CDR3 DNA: TGTGCCAGCAGCAAAGCTAGGCGGGAGGGCCACAATGAGCAGTTCTTC

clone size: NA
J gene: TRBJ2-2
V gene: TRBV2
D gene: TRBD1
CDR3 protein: CASSTGGRQTGELFF
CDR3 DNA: TGTGCCAGCAGTACAGGGGGTCGACAGACCGGGGAGCTGTTTTTT

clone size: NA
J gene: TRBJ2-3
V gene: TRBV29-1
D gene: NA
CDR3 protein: CSVLAAGTDTQYF
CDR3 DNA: TGCAGCGTTCTTGCGGCGGGAACAGATACGCAGTATTTT

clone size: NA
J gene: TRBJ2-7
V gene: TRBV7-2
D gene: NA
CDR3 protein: CASSSGFSLGEQYF
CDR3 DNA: TGTGCCAGCAGCTCGGGGTTTTCTTTAGGCGAGCAGTACTTC

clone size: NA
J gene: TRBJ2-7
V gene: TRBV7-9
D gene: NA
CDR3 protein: CASSLGQGVHEQYF
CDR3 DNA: TGTGCCAGCAGCTTAGGGCAGGGTGTCCACGAGCAGTACTTC

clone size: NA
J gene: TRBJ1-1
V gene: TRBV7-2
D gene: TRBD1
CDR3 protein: CASSFRTGGPNTEAFF
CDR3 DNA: TGTGCCAGCAGCTTTCGCACAGGGGGACCGAACACTGAAGCTTTCTTT

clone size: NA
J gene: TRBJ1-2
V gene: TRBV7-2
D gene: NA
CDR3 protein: CASSLEQVVVDGYTF
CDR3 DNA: TGTGCCAGCAGCTTAGAACAGGTCGTAGTTGATGGCTACACCTTC

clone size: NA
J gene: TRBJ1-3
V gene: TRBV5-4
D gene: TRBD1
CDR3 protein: CASSPGQASGNTIYF
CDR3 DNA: TGTGCCAGCAGCCCGGGACAGGCCTCTGGAAACACCATATATTTT